This T cell receptor (beta chain) was recorded in a study of blood T cells in healthy people across ages. Germline CDR1 MNHEY, CDR2 SVGAGI. The CDR3 loop spans 14 amino acids. Using a J-beta primer mix together with a sample-barcoded 5' primer, a second PCR was run for about 7 to 12 cycles. TCRdb redid the calling of the 5' RACE reads with MiXCR, one entry per CDR3 protein. This sample yields 850,000 to 1,000,000 distinct CDR3 sequences, of which 45% to 60% are seen a single time; 20% to 25% belongs to the top ten. The TCR was taken from a woman aged 55 to 70 in good health. The sequencing input was blood. The rearrangement links TRBV6-5 to TRBJ2-7; D gene unclear. The DNA end is more similar to TRBJ2-4, so the J call may be wrong. The CDR3 loop is CASSLDPVRNIQYF. CDR3 nucleotides: TGTGCCAGCAGTTTGGACCCAGTCAGGAACATTCAGTACTTC.